This TCR beta chain was obtained from a study of beta chain features in type 1 diabetes. Whole-study results and caveats: Moderate yet significant TCRB CDR3 shortening was seen in Type 1 diabetes patients in all four CD4+ subsets. Shorter templates may be favored by PCR, equally so in patients and controls. Naive, central memory and Treg TCRB repertoires seemed to resemble each other more closely in patients than they did in healthy donors. The analysis here could not establish whether HLA type shapes TCRB rearrangement.

The sequenced template was cDNA made from the entire isolated RNA. Profiled with immunoSEQ multiplex PCR; TCRdb holds only in-frame clones, not every one. The table includes about 160,000 clones, approximately 8.4% detected once. This clone was detected a few times. What it recognizes is unknown. The CDR3 totals 16 residues. Germline CDR1 SGHTS, CDR2 YDEGEE. Trimming removed 4 bases from V and 3 bases from J; junction bases left unmatched: 7. This receptor was identified in a woman aged 18 to 35 in good health. This chain connects TRBV5-8 to TRBJ2-2, with 9 bases lining up with TRBD1. The sequenced sample consisted of central memory CD4+ T cells from blood. The CDR3 DNA is TGTGCCAGCAGCCAGCCCGGGACAGGGTACACCGGGGAGCTGTTTTTT. Translated, it gives CASSQPGTGYTGELFF.